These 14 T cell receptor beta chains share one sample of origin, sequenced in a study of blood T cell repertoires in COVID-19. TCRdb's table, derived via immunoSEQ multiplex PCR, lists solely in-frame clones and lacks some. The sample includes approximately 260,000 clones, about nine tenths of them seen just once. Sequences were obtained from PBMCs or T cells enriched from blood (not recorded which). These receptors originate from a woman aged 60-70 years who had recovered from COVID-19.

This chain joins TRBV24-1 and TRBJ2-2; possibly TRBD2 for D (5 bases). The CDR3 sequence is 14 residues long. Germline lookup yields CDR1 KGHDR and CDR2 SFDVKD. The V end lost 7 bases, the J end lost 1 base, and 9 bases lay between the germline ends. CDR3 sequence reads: CATRAAGNTGELFF. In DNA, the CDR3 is TGTGCCACCAGAGCGGCAGGGAACACCGGGGAGCTGTTTTTT.

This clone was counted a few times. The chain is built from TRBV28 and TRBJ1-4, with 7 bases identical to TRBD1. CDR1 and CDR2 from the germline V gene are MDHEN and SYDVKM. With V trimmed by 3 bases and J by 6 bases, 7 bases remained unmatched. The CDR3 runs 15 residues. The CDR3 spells CASSFLTGVDEKLFF. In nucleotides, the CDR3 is TGTGCCAGCAGTTTTCTTACAGGGGTAGATGAAAAACTGTTTTTT.

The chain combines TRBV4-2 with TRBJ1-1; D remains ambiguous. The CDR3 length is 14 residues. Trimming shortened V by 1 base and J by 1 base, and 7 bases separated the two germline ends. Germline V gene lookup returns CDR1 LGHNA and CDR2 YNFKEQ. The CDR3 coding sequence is TGTGCCAGCAGCCAAGTGGGCGCGAACACTGAAGCTTTCTTT. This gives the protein CASSQVGANTEAFF.

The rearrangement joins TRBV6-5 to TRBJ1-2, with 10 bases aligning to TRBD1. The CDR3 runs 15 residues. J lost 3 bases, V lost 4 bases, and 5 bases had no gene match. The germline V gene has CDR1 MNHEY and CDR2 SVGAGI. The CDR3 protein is CASSSRQGADYGYTF. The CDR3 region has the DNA TGTGCCAGCAGTTCTCGACAGGGGGCGGACTATGGCTACACCTTC.

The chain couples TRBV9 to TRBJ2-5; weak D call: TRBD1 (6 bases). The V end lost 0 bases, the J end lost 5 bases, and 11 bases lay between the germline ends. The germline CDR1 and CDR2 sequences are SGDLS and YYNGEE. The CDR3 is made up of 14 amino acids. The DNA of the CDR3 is TGTGCCAGCAGCGTAGACAACAGGGTGGAGACCCAGTACTTC. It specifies CASSVDNRVETQYF.

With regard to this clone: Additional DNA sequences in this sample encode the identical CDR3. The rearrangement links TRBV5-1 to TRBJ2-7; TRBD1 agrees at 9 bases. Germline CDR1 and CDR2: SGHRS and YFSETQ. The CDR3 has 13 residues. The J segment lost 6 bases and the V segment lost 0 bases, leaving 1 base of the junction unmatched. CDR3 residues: CASSLGQGGEQYF. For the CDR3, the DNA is TGCGCCAGCAGCTTGGGACAGGGGGGCGAGCAGTACTTC.

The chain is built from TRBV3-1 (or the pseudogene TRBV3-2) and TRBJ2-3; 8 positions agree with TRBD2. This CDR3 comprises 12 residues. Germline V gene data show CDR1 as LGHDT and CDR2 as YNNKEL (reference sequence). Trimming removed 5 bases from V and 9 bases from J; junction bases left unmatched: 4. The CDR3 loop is CASSYTSGTQYF. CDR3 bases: TGTGCCAGCAGCTATACTAGCGGAACGCAGTATTTT.

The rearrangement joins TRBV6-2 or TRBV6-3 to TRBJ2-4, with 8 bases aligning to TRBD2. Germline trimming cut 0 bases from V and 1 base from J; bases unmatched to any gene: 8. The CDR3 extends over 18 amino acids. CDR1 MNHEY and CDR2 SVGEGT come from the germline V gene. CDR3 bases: TGTGCCAGCAGTTACTCCGCGGGAGGCAATAGGGCCAAAAACATTCAGTACTTC. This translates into CASSYSAGGNRAKNIQYF.

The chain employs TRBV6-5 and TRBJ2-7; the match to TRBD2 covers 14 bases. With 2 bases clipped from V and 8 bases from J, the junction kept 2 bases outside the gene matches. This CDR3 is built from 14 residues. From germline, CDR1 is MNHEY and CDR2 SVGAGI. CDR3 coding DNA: TGTGCCAGCAGTTACGGGACTAGCGGGAGCAAGCAGTACTTC. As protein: CASSYGTSGSKQYF.

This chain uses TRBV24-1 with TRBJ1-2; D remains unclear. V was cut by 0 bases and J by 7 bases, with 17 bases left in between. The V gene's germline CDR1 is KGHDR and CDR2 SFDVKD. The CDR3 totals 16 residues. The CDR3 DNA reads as TGTGCCACCAGTGATTTGCTTTCTTCTATTGTCTTTGGCTACACCTTC. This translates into CATSDLLSSIVFGYTF.

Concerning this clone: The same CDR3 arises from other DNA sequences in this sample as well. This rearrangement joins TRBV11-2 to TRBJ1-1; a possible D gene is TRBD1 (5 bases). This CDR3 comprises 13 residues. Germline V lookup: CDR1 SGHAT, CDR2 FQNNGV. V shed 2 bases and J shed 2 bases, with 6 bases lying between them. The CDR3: CASSLQGNTEAFF. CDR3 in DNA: TGTGCCAGCAGCTTACAGGGAAACACTGAAGCTTTCTTT.

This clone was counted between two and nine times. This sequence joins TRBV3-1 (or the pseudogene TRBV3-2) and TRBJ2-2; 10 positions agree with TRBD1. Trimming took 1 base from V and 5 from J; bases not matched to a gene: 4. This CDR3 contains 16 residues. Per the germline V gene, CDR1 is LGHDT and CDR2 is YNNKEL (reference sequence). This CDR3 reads CASSQGGTGVTGELFF. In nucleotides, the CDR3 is TGTGCCAGCAGCCAAGGCGGGACAGGGGTTACCGGGGAGCTGTTTTTT.

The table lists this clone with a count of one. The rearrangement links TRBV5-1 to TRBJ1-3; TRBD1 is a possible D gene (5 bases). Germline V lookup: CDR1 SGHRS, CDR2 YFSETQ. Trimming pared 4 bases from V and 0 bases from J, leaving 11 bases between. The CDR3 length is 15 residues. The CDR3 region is CASSQTASSGNTIYF. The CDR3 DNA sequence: TGCGCCAGCAGCCAGACAGCAAGCTCTGGAAACACCATATATTTT.

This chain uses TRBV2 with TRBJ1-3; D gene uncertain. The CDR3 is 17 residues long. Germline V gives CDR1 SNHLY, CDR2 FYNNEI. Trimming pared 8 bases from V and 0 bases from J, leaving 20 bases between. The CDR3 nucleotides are TGTGCCAGCGTCAGGAATCTTCCGGCGAGCTCTGGAAACACCATATATTTT. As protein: CASVRNLPASSGNTIYF.